The rows below give T cell receptor beta chains drawn from one sample of a study of T cells after posttransplantation cyclophosphamide. The assay was immunoSEQ multiplex PCR, and TCRdb's table has in-frame clones only and misses some. Seen here are about 66,000 clones, roughly 95% observed once, and the top ten hold 3%. What was sequenced was PBMCs. The receptors were gathered from a woman aged 25-40 years in good health and a related stem cell transplant donor. Each CDR3 is given with its conserved first and last residue. Each record gives: J gene, clone size, V gene, D gene, CDR3 protein, CDR3 DNA. The D gene is left open where the match is weak. Rows may omit the clone size; those that give it use once, few, many or a size class.

TRBJ2-7 | NA | TRBV4-3 | TRBD1 | CASSHSGTGEYEQYF | TGCGCCAGCAGCCACTCCGGGACAGGGGAGTACGAGCAGTACTTC
TRBJ2-3 | few | TRBV7-9 | NA | CATGGDTQYF | TGTGCCACCGGTGGTGATACGCAGTATTTT
TRBJ2-7 | NA | TRBV5-4 | TRBD1 | CASSFGTGEAYEQYF | TGTGCCAGCAGCTTTGGGACAGGGGAGGCCTACGAGCAGTACTTC
TRBJ1-2 | NA | TRBV4-2 | TRBD1 | CASSHSDYRGQVDGYTF | TGTGCCAGCAGCCATTCCGACTACAGGGGGCAGGTTGATGGCTACACCTTC
TRBJ2-7 | NA | TRBV29-1 | NA | CSVVTAADEQYF | TGCAGCGTTGTTACCGCGGCCGACGAGCAGTACTTC
TRBJ1-5 | NA | TRBV19 | NA | CASSVLGGKASNQPQHF | TGTGCCAGTAGTGTACTTGGGGGCAAGGCTAGCAATCAGCCCCAGCATTTT
TRBJ2-5 | NA | TRBV11-2 | NA | CASSGRDSLGKETQYF | TGTGCCAGCAGCGGGAGGGACAGTTTAGGCAAAGAGACCCAGTACTTC
TRBJ1-5 | NA | TRBV19 | NA | CASSILDSSNQPQHF | TGTGCCAGTAGTATACTAGACAGTAGCAATCAGCCCCAGCATTTT
TRBJ2-2 | NA | TRBV7-2 | NA | CASSLAQVSGELFF | TGTGCCAGCAGCTTAGCGCAAGTCTCCGGGGAGCTGTTTTTT
TRBJ2-7 | NA | TRBV4-1 | NA | CASSLDVTGNYEQYF | TGCGCCAGCAGCCTCGATGTCACAGGAAACTACGAGCAGTACTTC
TRBJ2-6 | NA | TRBV4-3 | TRBD1 | CASSQDKATGGAGANVLTF | TGCGCCAGCAGCCAAGATAAGGCGACAGGGGGCGCTGGGGCCAACGTCCTGACTTTC
TRBJ1-6 | NA | TRBV30 | TRBD1 | CAWRQGFNSPLHF | TGTGCCTGGAGACAGGGGTTTAATTCACCCCTCCACTTT
TRBJ1-1 | NA | TRBV19 | TRBD1 | CASSSGQFKAFF | TGTGCCAGTAGCTCGGGACAGTTCAAAGCTTTCTTT
TRBJ1-3 | NA | TRBV10-3 | TRBD1 | CATGTGLSGNTIYF | TGTGCCACTGGGACAGGCCTCTCTGGAAACACCATATATTTT
TRBJ2-2 | NA | TRBV2 | NA | CASSGGPGELFF | TGTGCCAGCAGTGGGGGTCCCGGGGAGCTGTTTTTT